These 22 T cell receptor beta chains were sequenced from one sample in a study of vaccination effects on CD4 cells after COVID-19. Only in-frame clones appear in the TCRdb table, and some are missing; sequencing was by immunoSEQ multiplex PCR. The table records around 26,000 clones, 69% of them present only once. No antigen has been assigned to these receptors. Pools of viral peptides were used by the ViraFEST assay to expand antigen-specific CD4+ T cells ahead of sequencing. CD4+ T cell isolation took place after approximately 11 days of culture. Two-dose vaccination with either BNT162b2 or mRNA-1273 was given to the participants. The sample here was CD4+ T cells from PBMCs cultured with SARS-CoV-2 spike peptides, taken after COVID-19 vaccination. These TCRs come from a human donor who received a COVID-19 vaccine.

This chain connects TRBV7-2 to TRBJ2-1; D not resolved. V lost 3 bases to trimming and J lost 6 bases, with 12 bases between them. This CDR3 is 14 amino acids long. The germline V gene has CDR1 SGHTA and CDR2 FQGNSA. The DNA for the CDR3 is TGTGCCAGCAGCTTTCCTTTGGGTCGCAATGAGCAGTTCTTC. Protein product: CASSFPLGRNEQFF.

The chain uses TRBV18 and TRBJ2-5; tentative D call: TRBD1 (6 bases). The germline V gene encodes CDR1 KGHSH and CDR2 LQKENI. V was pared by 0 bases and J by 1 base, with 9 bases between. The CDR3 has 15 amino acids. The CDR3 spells CASSPPGATQETQYF. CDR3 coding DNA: TGTGCCAGCTCACCACCGGGGGCGACCCAAGAGACCCAGTACTTC.

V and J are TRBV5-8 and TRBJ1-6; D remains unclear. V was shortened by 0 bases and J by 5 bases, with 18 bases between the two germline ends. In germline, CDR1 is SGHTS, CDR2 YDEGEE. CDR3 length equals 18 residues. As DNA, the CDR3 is TGTGCCAGCAGCTTGGCCTTTGAGTCCTGGGGAAATAATTCACCCCTCCACTTT. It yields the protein CASSLAFESWGNNSPLHF.

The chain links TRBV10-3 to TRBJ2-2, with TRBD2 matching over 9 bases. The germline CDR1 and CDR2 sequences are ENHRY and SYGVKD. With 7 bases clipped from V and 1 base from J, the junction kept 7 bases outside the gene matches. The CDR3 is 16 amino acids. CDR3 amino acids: CAINPGTSLNTGELFF. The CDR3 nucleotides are TGTGCCATCAACCCCGGGACTAGCCTGAACACCGGGGAGCTGTTTTTT.

CDR3 bases: TGTGCCAGCAGCTTAGGACGGGTCGAGGGAGGCTACACCTTC. It codes for CASSLGRVEGGYTF. This chain links TRBV7-9 with TRBJ1-2; D is uncertain. This CDR3 has 14 residues. Germline V gene data show CDR1 as SEHNR and CDR2 as FQNEAQ (reference sequence). Trimming cost V 1 base and J 8 bases, with 14 bases left between them.

CDR3 in amino acids: CASSPQGLGPQDTQYF. DNA for the CDR3: TGTGCCAGCTCACCCCAAGGGTTGGGACCCCAGGATACGCAGTATTTT. This sequence joins TRBV18 and TRBJ2-3; D possibly matches TRBD1 or TRBD2 (5 bases each). The CDR3 contains 16 residues. From germline, CDR1 is KGHSH and CDR2 LQKENI. Trimming took off 3 bases at V and 6 bases at J, with 19 bases between the two ends.

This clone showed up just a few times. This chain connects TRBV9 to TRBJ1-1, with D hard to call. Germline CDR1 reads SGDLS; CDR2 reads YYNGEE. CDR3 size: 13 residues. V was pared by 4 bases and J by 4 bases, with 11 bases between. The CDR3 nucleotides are TGTGCCAGCAGCCCCACCGTGGGCACTGAAGCTTTCTTT. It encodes CASSPTVGTEAFF. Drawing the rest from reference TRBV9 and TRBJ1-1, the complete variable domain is DSGVTQTPKHLITATGQRVTLRCSPRSGDLSVYWYQQSLDQGLQFLIQYYNGEERAKGNILERFSAQQFPDLHSELNLSSLELGDSALYFCASSPTVGTEAFFGQGTRLTVV.

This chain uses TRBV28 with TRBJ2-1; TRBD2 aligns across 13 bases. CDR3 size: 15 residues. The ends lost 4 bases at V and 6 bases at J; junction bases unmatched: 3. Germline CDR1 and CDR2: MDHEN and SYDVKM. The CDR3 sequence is CASSSTSGGINEQFF. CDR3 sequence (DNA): TGTGCCAGCAGTTCGACTAGCGGGGGGATCAATGAGCAGTTCTTC.

CDR3 DNA sequence: TGTGCCAGCAGCTTAGGCGTTACGGGAGCGGGAAATGAGCAGTTCTTC. Translating gives CASSLGVTGAGNEQFF. This chain links TRBV11-3 with TRBJ2-1, with 7 bases aligning to TRBD2. With V trimmed by 1 base and J by 7 bases, 10 bases remained unmatched. Germline V gene data show CDR1 as SGHNT and CDR2 as YENEEA. This CDR3 has 16 amino acids.

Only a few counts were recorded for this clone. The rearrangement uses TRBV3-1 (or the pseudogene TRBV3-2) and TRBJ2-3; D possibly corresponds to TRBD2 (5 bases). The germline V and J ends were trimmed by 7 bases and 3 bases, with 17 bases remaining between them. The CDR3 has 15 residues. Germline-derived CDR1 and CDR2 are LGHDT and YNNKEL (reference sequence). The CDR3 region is CASTKSGLATDTQYF. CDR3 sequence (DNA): TGTGCCAGCACCAAAAGCGGCCTAGCAACAGATACGCAGTATTTT.

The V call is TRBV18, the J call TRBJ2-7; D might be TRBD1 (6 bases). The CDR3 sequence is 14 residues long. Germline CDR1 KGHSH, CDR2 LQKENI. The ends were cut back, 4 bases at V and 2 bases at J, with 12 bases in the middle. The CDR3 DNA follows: TGTGCCAGCTCACTAGACAGGAATACCTACGAGCAGTACTTC. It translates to CASSLDRNTYEQYF.

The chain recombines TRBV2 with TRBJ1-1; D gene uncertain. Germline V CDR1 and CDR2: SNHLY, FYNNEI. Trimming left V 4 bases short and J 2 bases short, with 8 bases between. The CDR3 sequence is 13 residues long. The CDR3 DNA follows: TGTGCCAGCAGTGCTCTACCTAACACTGAAGCTTTCTTT. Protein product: CASSALPNTEAFF. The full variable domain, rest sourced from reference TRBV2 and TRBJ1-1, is EPEVTQTPSHQVTQMGQEVILRCVPISNHLYFYWYRQILGQKVEFLVSFYNNEISEKSEIFDDQFSVERPDGSNFTLKIRSTKLEDSAMYFCASSALPNTEAFFGQGTRLTVV.

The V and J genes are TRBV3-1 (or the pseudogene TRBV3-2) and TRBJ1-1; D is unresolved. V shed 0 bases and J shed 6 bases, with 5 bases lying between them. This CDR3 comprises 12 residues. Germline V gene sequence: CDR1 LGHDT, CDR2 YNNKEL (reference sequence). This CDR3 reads CASSQEGPEAFF. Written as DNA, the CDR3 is TGTGCCAGCAGCCAAGAAGGCCCTGAAGCTTTCTTT.

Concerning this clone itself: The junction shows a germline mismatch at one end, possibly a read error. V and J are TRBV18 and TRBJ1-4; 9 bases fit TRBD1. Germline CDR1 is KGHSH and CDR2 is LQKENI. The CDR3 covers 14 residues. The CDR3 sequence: CASSPQGAYEKLFF. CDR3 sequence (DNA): TGTGCCAGCTCGCCACAGGGGGCTTATGAAAAACTGTTTTTT.

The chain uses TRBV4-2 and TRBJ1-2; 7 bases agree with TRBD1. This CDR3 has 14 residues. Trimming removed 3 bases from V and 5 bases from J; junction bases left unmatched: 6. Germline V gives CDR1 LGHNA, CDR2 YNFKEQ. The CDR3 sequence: CASSHPGQHYGYTF. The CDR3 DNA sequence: TGTGCCAGCAGCCATCCGGGACAGCATTATGGCTACACCTTC.

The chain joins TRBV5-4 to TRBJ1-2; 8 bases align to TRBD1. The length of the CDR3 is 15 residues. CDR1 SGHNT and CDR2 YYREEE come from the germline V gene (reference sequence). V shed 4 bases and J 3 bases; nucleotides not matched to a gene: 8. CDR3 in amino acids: CASSPDRGGYYGYTF. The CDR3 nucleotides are TGTGCCAGCAGCCCAGACAGGGGAGGGTACTATGGCTACACCTTC.

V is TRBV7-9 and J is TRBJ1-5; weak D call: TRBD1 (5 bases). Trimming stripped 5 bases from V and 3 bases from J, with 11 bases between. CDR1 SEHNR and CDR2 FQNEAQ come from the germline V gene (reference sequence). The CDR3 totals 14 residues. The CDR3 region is CASSGGGDNQPQHF. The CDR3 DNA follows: TGTGCCAGCAGCGGGGGAGGGGACAATCAGCCCCAGCATTTT.

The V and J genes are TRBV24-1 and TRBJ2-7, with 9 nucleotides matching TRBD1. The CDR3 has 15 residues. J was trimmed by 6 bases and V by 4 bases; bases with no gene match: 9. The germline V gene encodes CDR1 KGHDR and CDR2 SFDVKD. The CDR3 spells CATSEPGQGVAEQYF. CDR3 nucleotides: TGTGCCACCAGTGAACCGGGACAGGGTGTGGCCGAGCAGTACTTC.

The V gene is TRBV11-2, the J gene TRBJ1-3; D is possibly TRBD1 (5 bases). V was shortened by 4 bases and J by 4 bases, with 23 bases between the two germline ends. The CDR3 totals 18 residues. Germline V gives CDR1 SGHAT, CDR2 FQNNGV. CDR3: CASSSFRGPSTVGNTIYF. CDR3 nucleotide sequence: TGTGCCAGCAGCTCCTTTAGGGGCCCCTCGACCGTGGGAAACACCATATATTTT.

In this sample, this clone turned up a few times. The CDR3 DNA reads TGTGCCAGCAGTTACTCAAGGGGGGGGCGTAACAATGAGCAGTTCTTC. Protein: CASSYSRGGRNNEQFF. The chain uses TRBV6-2 or TRBV6-3 and TRBJ2-1, with D perhaps matching TRBD2 (7 bases). Germline-derived CDR1 and CDR2 are MNHEY and SVGEGT. Trimming removed 0 bases at V and 5 bases at J, with 14 bases between. The CDR3 contains 16 residues.

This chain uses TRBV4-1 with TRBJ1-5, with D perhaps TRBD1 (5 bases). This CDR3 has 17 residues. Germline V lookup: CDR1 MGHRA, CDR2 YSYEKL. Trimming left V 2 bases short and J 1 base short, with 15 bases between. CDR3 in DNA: TGCGCCAGCAGCCAAAATAGGGGTGGCCCAAGCAATCAGCCCCAGCATTTT. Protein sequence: CASSQNRGGPSNQPQHF.

Here the CDR3 DNA reads TGTGCCAGCTCACGGGATAACACCGGGGAGCTGTTTTTT. Translated: CASSRDNTGELFF. This chain links TRBV18 with TRBJ2-2, with D unclear. Germline-derived CDR1 and CDR2 are KGHSH and LQKENI. This CDR3 has 13 amino acids. Trimming left V 4 bases short and J 2 bases short, with 5 bases between.